This TCR beta chain was recovered during a study of PD-1 blockade in mismatch repair-deficient tumors. Study at large: Patients had about 13 mismatch repair-deficient cancer types and were previously treated and progressing. Regarding the study as a whole: Rapid post-treatment expansion, then contraction, generally preceding radiologic response, marked tumor-resident clones.

Clones were sequenced by immunoSEQ multiplex PCR, and TCRdb holds only the in-frame ones, with some missing. Of some 50,000 clones in the sample, under 85% were seen once. PCR or immunohistochemistry showed mismatch repair deficiency in every enrolled patient. A few pembrolizumab responders had their TCRs sequenced. This clone was recorded only once. The antigen remains undetermined. The sample consisted of PBMCs, taken before pembrolizumab treatment. The TCR originated in an adult with mismatch repair-deficient cancer.

The CDR3 sequence: CASSQRPQETQYF. The CDR3 DNA reads as TGTGCCAGTAGCCAGCGGCCCCAAGAGACCCAGTACTTC. The chain uses TRBV19 and TRBJ2-5; possible D gene TRBD2, 5 bases. The CDR3 consists of 13 residues. In germline, CDR1 is LNHDA, CDR2 SQIVND (reference sequence). The V gene lost 6 bases and the J gene lost 1 base, with 9 bases spanning the gap.